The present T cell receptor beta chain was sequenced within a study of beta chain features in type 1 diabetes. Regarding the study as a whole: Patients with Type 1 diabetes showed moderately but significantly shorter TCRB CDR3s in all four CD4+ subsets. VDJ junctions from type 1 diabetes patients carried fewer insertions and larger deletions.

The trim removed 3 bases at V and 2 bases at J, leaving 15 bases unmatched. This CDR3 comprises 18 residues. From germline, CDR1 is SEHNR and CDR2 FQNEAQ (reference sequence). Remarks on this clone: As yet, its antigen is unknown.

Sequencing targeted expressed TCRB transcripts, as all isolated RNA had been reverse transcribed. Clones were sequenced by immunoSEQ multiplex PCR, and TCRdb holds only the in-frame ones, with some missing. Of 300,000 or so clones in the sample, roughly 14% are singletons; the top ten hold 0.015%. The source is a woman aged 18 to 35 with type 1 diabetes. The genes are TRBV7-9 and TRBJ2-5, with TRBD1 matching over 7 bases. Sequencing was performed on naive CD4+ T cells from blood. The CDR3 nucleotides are TGTGCCAGCAGCTTTAGGAGGAAAGCAGGGGGTCTTCAAGAGACCCAGTACTTC. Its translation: CASSFRRKAGGLQETQYF.